The present T cell receptor (beta chain) was sequenced within a study of T-cell reconstitution after alpha-beta-depleted transplantation in children. For TCRbeta, the library was prepared with unique molecular identifiers. TCRdb itself ran the PCR reads through MiXCR, one entry per CDR3 protein. The table records 230,000 or so distinct CDR3 sequences, over 9.5% of them present only once. This clonotype was seen ten or more times. V was pared by 0 bases and J by 5 bases, with 8 bases of the junction left unmatched. CDR1 and CDR2 (germline): DFQATT, SNEGSKA (reference sequence). The CDR3 runs to 16 residues.

This clonotype was sampled from a human donor who donated a stem cell graft to a child with SCID. This chain links TRBV20-1 with TRBJ2-3; the match to TRBD2 covers 10 bases. Specimen: PBMCs from the stem cell graft donor, collected from the stem cell graft. CDR3 coding DNA: TGCAGTGCTAGAGATCCTTCAGCGGGGGGGGGAGATACGCAGTATTTT. This encodes CSARDPSAGGGDTQYF.